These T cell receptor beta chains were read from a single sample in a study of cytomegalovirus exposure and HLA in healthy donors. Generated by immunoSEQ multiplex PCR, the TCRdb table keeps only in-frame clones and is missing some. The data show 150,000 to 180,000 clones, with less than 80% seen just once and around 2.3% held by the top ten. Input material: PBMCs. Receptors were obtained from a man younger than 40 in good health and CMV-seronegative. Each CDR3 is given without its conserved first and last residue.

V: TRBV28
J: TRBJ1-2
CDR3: ASSFSGQLVYGYT

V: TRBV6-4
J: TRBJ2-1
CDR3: ASSDSGRDTEQF

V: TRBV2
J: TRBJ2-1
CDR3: ASSEEGQGFSYNEQF

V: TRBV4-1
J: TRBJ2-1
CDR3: ASSQEAAGGPENEQF

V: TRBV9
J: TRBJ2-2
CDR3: ASSVYQGSTGELF

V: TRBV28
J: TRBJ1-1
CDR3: ASSLEGKLNTEAF

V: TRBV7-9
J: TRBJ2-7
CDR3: ASSPPDFRYEQY

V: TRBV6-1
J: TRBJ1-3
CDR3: ASSEENYSGNTIY

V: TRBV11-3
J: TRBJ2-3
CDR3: ASSFSGPKDTQY

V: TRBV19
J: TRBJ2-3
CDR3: ASTRGSTDTQY

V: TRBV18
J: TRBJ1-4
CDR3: ASSLRQSNEKLF

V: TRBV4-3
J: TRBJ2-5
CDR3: ASSQEQWPQETQY

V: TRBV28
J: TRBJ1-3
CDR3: ASRQGQSRNTIY

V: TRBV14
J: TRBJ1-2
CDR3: ASSQAGGGGYT

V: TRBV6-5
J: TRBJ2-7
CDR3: ASSYSSANNRRGQY

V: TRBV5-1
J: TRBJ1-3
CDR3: ASSPTTRGTGNTIY

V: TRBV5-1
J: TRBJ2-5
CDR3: ASSQTGSSGETQY

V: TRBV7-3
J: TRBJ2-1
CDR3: ASSLLATSHNEQF

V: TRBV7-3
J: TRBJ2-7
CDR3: ASSLGGDRPYEQY

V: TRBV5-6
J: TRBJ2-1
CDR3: ASSFTGGTNNEQF

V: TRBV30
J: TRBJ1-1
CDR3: AWSVQGHTEAF

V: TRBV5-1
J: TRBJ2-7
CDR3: ASGDPGTGGDEQY

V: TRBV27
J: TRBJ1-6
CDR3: ASRGQTNSPLH

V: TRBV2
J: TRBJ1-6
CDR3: ASSVTLTGSSYNSPLH

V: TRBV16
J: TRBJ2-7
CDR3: ASSQFGTGFYEQY

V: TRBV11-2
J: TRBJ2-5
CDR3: ASSSGTGQLQY

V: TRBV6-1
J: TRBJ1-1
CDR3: ASRSPQGNVEAF

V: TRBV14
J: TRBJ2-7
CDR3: ASSQDRASGAVYEQY

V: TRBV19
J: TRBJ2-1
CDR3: ASSDPGAGDEQF

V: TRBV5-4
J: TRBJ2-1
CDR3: ASSWGTGSSYNEQF

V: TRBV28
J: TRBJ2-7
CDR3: ASSSLGPGGAAEQY

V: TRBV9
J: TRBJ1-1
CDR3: ASSVASQGPLNTEAF

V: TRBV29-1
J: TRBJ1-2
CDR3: SVGQGAFGYT

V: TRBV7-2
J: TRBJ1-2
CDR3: ASRGQGKNYGYT

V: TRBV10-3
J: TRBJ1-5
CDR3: AISASGREGTQH

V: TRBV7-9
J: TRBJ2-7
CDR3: ASIDPGGYEQY

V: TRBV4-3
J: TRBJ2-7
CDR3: ASSQGRGMGGEQY

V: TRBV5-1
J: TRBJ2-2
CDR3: ASSLPGALNTGELF

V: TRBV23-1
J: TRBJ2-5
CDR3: ASSQSSGQMPQETQY

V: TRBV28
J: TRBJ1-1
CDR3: ASSNRGLNTEAF

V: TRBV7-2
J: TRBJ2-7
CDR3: ASSPGTEEQY

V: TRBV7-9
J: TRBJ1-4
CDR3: ASSVGNFGANEKLF

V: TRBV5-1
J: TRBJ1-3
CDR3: ASSETGISSGNTIY

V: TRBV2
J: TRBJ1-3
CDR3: AIREGTGNTIY

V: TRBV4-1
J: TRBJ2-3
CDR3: ASSPGLAGGRGYTQY

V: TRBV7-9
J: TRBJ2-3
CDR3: ASSFLRGGGTDTQY

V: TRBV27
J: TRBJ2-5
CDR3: ASSFRRGGGQETQY

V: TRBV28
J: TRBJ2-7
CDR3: ASSLGSYEQY

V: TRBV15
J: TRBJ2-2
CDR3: ATSRRGLAGPGELF

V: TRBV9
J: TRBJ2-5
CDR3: ASSVDWRVQTQY